These T cell receptor beta chains were read from a single sample in a study of T cells in Graves' hyperthyroidism and ophthalmopathy. MiXCR, run by TCRdb on the multiplex PCR reads, gives a single entry per CDR3 protein. The sample yields about 530,000 distinct CDR3 sequences, roughly 17% seen once. Source material: blood. All receptors come from a young woman with Graves' ophthalmopathy. CDR3s include the opening cysteine and the closing phenylalanine or tryptophan. The D gene is left open where the match is weak. Clone size is not always given. Where it is, it says once, few, many or a class for expanded clones.

v_gene	j_gene	d_gene	abundance	CDR3nt	CDR3aa
TRBV7-6	TRBJ1-4	NA	NA	TGTGCCAGCAGCCTAAGACCCACGGGACGGACAACTAATGAAAAACTGTTTTTT	CASSLRPTGRTTNEKLFF
TRBV4-1	TRBJ2-7	TRBD2	few	TGCGCCAGCAGCCAATCTATTAGCGGGAGCTCCTACGAGCAGTACTTC	CASSQSISGSSYEQYF
TRBV28	TRBJ2-3	NA	many	TGTGCCAGCAGTTCGAGGGGAATTGGCACAGATACGCAGTATTTT	CASSSRGIGTDTQYF
TRBV20-1	TRBJ2-7	NA	many	TGCAGTGCTGAGATCGGGGCGGGGGCAACCTACGAGCAGTACTTC	CSAEIGAGATYEQYF
TRBV3-2	TRBJ2-3	NA	many	TGTGCCAGCAGAACGAGACTAGCGGGACGAAGCACAGATACGCAGTATTTT	CASRTRLAGRSTDTQYF
TRBV30	TRBJ2-3	TRBD2	NA	TGTGCCTGGAGTGTAGGGACTAGCGGGACCACAGATACGCAGTATTTT	CAWSVGTSGTTDTQYF
TRBV4-1	TRBJ2-7	TRBD1	NA	TGCGCCAGCAGCCGCTCTAGGACAGGAGCCTACGAGCAGTACTTC	CASSRSRTGAYEQYF
TRBV9	TRBJ2-1	TRBD2	few	TGTGCCAGCAGCCCTCCCAGCGGGAGCTCCTACAATGAGCAGTTCTTC	CASSPPSGSSYNEQFF
TRBV2	TRBJ2-1	TRBD2	NA	TGTGCCAGCAGGGGGGCTAGCGGGGGTAATTACAATGAGCAGTTCTTC	CASRGASGGNYNEQFF
TRBV20-1	TRBJ2-7	NA	many	TGCAGTGCTAGAGATAGTGCCAGCTCCTACGAGCAGTACTTC	CSARDSASSYEQYF
TRBV7-9	TRBJ1-4	NA	many	TGTGCCAGCGGAGGGCACAACAATGAAAAACTGTTTTTT	CASGGHNNEKLFF
TRBV19	TRBJ2-2	TRBD1	few	TGTGCCACTACGACAGGGTTGGGCACCGGGGAGCTGTTTTTT	CATTTGLGTGELFF
TRBV28	TRBJ1-1	NA	many	TGTGCCAGCAGGACACCGGGTTACACTGAAGCTTTCTTT	CASRTPGYTEAFF
TRBV6-1	TRBJ2-2	NA	many	TGTGCCAGCAACGAGAGGGACACCGGGGAGCTGTTTTTT	CASNERDTGELFF
TRBV20-1	TRBJ2-5	NA	many	TGCAGTGCCCTTGTGGGTCAAGAGACCCAGTACTTC	CSALVGQETQYF
TRBV28	TRBJ2-1	TRBD2	many	TGTGCCAGCAGTTTGGGACTAGCGGTACTGACCTACAATGAGCAGTTCTTC	CASSLGLAVLTYNEQFF
TRBV5-4	TRBJ1-1	NA	many	TGTGCCAGCAGGTCGACAGAATTGGGGACTGAAGCTTTCTTT	CASRSTELGTEAFF
TRBV20-1	TRBJ1-5	NA	NA	TGCAGTGCTAGAGAGACACCCAGGGGCCGGAATCAGCCCCAGCATTTT	CSARETPRGRNQPQHF
TRBV6-1	TRBJ2-3	TRBD1	NA	TGTGCCAGCAGTAAGGGGGCAGCAGATACGCAGTATTTT	CASSKGAADTQYF
TRBV5-1	TRBJ2-1	TRBD2	NA	TGCGCCAGCAGCTTGGATAGCGGGAGCCACCGGAGTGAGCAGTTCTTC	CASSLDSGSHRSEQFF
TRBV11-2	TRBJ1-1	TRBD1	many	TGTGCCAGCAGCCCCCGACAGGGTTTAACTGAAGCTTTCTTT	CASSPRQGLTEAFF
TRBV27	TRBJ1-2	TRBD1	many	TGTGCCAGCAGTTTACGGACAGGGGCGGACGGCTACACCTTC	CASSLRTGADGYTF
TRBV19	TRBJ2-7	NA	NA	TGTGCCAGTAGTCGGCGATCGGCATACGAGCAGTACTTC	CASSRRSAYEQYF
TRBV6-2/TRBV6-3	TRBJ1-2	NA	many	TGTGCCAGCAGTTTGAGGTTAATGTATGGCTACACCTTC	CASSLRLMYGYTF
TRBV28	TRBJ1-2	NA	few	TGTGCCGGGCAGGGCGCGGACTATGGCTACACCTTC	CAGQGADYGYTF
TRBV11-1	TRBJ2-2	TRBD2	few	TGTGCCAGTAGTTCGGGACTAGCGGGAGTCACCGGGGAGCTGTTTTTT	CASSSGLAGVTGELFF
TRBV6-1	TRBJ2-5	NA	few	TGTGCCAGCGAAAACAGGGTTAAAGAGACCCAGTACTTC	CASENRVKETQYF
TRBV6-2/TRBV6-3	TRBJ2-7	NA	few	TGTGCCAGCACCCAGGGCTTCTACGAGCAGTACTTC	CASTQGFYEQYF
TRBV10-3	TRBJ2-2	NA	NA	TGTGCCATCGGCCTCCAAGGGGGAACCGGCACCGGGGAGCTGTTTTTT	CAIGLQGGTGTGELFF
TRBV28	TRBJ2-1	NA	many	TGTGCCAGCAGTTTGCATGAGCAGTTCTTC	CASSLHEQFF
TRBV6-2/TRBV6-3	TRBJ2-7	TRBD2	few	TGTGCCAGCAGCCGGGGACTAGCGGGAGGATCCTACGAGCAGTACTTC	CASSRGLAGGSYEQYF
TRBV29-1	TRBJ2-7	NA	few	TGCAGCGTTGTTGATTCCTACGAGCAGTACTTC	CSVVDSYEQYF
TRBV19	TRBJ1-2	NA	few	TGTGCCAGTAGTACACTCAGAACTGAGGAGGCACGAGGCTACACCTTC	CASSTLRTEEARGYTF
TRBV11-2	TRBJ2-2	NA	many	TGTGCCAGCAGCTTAGGAGGGGGGGCCACCGGGGAGCTGTTTTTT	CASSLGGGATGELFF
TRBV10-3	TRBJ2-1	NA	NA	TGTGCCATCAGCCTGGGGGGTGCCAATGAGCAGTTCTTC	CAISLGGANEQFF
TRBV11-2	TRBJ1-2	NA	many	TGTGCCAGCAGCTTACAGGAGGCTCGCTATGGCTACACCTTC	CASSLQEARYGYTF
TRBV9	TRBJ2-1	TRBD1	NA	TGTGCCAGCAGCGTAGCGGCAGGGGACAGGGAGCAGTTCTTC	CASSVAAGDREQFF
TRBV28	TRBJ1-5	NA	NA	TGTGCCAGCGACCGCCAGGCCGATCAGCCCCAGCATTTT	CASDRQADQPQHF
TRBV19	TRBJ1-1	TRBD1	NA	TGTGCCAGTAGTATGTTCGACAGGGGGACTGAAGCTTTCTTT	CASSMFDRGTEAFF
TRBV11-2	TRBJ1-5	NA	few	TGTGCCAGCAGCTTAGCCCTAGTAACGGGCGGCAATCAGCCCCAGCATTTT	CASSLALVTGGNQPQHF
TRBV30	TRBJ1-3	TRBD1	few	TGTGCCTGGAGCGAGGGACAGGGAGGTAGTGACACCATATATTTT	CAWSEGQGGSDTIYF
TRBV7-9	TRBJ1-2	TRBD1	NA	TGTGCCAGCAGCTATTCGACAGGGGGCACAGATGGCTACACCTTC	CASSYSTGGTDGYTF
TRBV28	TRBJ2-1	NA	many	TGTGCCAGCAGTTTCTTGGGACCCAATGAGCAGTTCTTC	CASSFLGPNEQFF
TRBV29-1	TRBJ2-4	NA	many	TGCAGCGTTGAATCAGGGGAAGAATTTGACATTCAGTACTTC	CSVESGEEFDIQYF
TRBV19	TRBJ1-1	TRBD1	few	TGTGCCAGTAGGTTTACAGGGGTGGGTACTGAAGCTTTCTTT	CASRFTGVGTEAFF
TRBV4-1	TRBJ2-5	TRBD2	NA	TGCGCCAGCAGCCAACGCAGCGGGAGTAGGGAGACCCAGTACTTC	CASSQRSGSRETQYF
TRBV4-1	TRBJ2-7	NA	many	TGCGCCAGCAGCCAAGATACCAGTACCCCCTACGAGCAGTACTTC	CASSQDTSTPYEQYF
TRBV29-1	TRBJ2-2	TRBD2	NA	TGCAGCGTTAGGGCTAGCGGGGCCACCGGGGAGCTGTTTTTT	CSVRASGATGELFF
TRBV6-2/TRBV6-3	TRBJ2-4	TRBD1	few	TGTGCCAGCAGTTACTCGGCCGGGACAGGGGAGAATTTTGACATTCAGTACTTC	CASSYSAGTGENFDIQYF
TRBV4-1	TRBJ2-3	NA	NA	TGCGCCAGCAGTCCCCTATCGAGGGCAGCCTCGGATACGCAGTATTTT	CASSPLSRAASDTQYF
TRBV6-4	TRBJ2-3	TRBD1	many	TGTGCCAGCAGTGACGGACAGGGGGCAGATACGCAGTATTTT	CASSDGQGADTQYF
TRBV2	TRBJ2-3	NA	NA	TGTGCCAGCGGGGGGCGGGGTAGCACAGATACGCAGTATTTT	CASGGRGSTDTQYF
TRBV28	TRBJ2-5	NA	many	TGTGCCAGCAGTTTAGAGGGTGAGGAGACCCAGTACTTC	CASSLEGEETQYF
TRBV12-3/TRBV12-4	TRBJ1-1	TRBD1	many	TGTGCCAGCAGCACTGGACAGGGGGCGTCTTTCACTGAAGCTTTCTTT	CASSTGQGASFTEAFF
TRBV29-1	TRBJ2-3	TRBD2	many	TGCAGCGTTGGGGGAGGGAGGGCAAGAGATACGCAGTATTTT	CSVGGGRARDTQYF
TRBV28	TRBJ1-4	NA	many	TGTGCCAGCAGCTTCGCCTCAACTAATGAAAAACTGTTTTTT	CASSFASTNEKLFF
TRBV11-2	TRBJ1-3	NA	many	TGTGCCAGCAGCACCCAGGAGGGAAACACCATATATTTT	CASSTQEGNTIYF
TRBV5-4	TRBJ1-4	NA	few	TGTGCCAGCAGCTTAAGGGGGGTGCCCCTGGAAAAACTGTTTTTT	CASSLRGVPLEKLFF